The clone carrying this TCR beta chain was seen at least ten times. As yet, its antigen is unknown. The data originate from a study of HIV-infected patients and healthy controls. Study-level points and caveats: HIV-infected patients and controls differed significantly in mean usage of eight alpha and eight beta V genes.

cDNA was made from about 500 ng RNA using alpha and beta constant primers. Using multiplexing indices, alpha and beta chain libraries were generated apart by chain-specific third strand synthesis. TCRdb independently ran MiXCR on the 5' RACE reads; one entry per CDR3 protein. The sample lists some 4,600 distinct CDR3 sequences; 7.5% to 9.5% were seen once. The repertoire came from unfractionated whole blood and reflected all unsorted peripheral T cells. Germline V gene lookup returns CDR1 MDHEN and CDR2 SYDVKM. This CDR3 is built from 14 residues. Deletions cut 3 bases from V and 6 bases from J, with 11 bases between.

This TCR was recovered from an adult with HIV infection. The rearrangement links TRBV28 to TRBJ2-2; possibly TRBD1 or TRBD2 for D (7 bases each). The sequences come from blood, collected before antiretroviral therapy. The CDR3 DNA reads TGTGCCAGCAGTTTTTCAGGGGGGGCCGGGGAGCTGTTTTTT. It yields the protein CASSFSGGAGELFF.